What follows describes a single T cell receptor (beta chain). In the study's own analysis: Amplifying reference gene primers gave estimates of nucleated cell counts. Sequencing was performed with immunoSEQ multiplex PCR; in TCRdb, only in-frame clones are kept and a portion is missing. That table is the source of V, J and clone size, and D and trimming were worked out from the DNA. Seen here are about 52,000 clones, 90% observed once, and the top ten hold about 3.4%. This sample is part of a study of blood T cell repertoires in COVID-19. Germline V lookup: CDR1 MNHNY, CDR2 SVGAGI (reference sequence). Trimming shortened V by 0 bases and J by 8 bases, and 13 bases separated the two germline ends. This CDR3 has 15 amino acids.

J is TRBJ1-4 and V is TRBV6-6; D perhaps matches TRBD1 (5 bases). The clonotype originates from a human donor in a cohort sampled during active COVID-19. The source material was peripheral blood. CDR3 sequence: CASSYSSRQGEKLFF. The CDR3 DNA follows: TGTGCCAGCAGTTACTCGTCGCGCCAGGGCGAAAAACTGTTTTTT.